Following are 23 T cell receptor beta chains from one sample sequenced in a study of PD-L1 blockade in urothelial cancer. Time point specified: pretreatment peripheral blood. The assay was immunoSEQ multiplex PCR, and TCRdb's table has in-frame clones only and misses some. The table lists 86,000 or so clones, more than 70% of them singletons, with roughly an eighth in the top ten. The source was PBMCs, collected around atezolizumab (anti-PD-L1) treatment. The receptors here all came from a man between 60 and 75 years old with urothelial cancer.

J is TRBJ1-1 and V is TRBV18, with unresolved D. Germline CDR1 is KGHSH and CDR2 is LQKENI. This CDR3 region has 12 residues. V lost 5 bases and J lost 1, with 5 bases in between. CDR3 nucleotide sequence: TGTGCCAGCTCATATAGGAACACTGAAGCTTTCTTT. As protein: CASSYRNTEAFF.

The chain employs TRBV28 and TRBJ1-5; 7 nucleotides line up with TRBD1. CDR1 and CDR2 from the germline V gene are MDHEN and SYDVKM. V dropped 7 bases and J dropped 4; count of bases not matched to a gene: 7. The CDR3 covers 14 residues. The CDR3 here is CASTPDRANQPQHF. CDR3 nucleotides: TGTGCCAGCACCCCAGACAGGGCGAATCAGCCCCAGCATTTT.

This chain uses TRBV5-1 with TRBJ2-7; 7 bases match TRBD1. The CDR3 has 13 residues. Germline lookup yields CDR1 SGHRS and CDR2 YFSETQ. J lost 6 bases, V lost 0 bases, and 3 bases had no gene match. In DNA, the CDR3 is TGCGCCAGCAGCTTGGACAGGGGTGCCGAGCAGTACTTC. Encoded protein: CASSLDRGAEQYF.

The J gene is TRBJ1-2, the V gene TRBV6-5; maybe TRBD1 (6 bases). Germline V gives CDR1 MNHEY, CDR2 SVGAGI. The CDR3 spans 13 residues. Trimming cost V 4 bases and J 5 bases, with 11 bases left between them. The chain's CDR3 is CASSSGVPYGYTF. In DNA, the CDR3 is TGTGCCAGCAGTTCAGGGGTCCCGTATGGCTACACCTTC.

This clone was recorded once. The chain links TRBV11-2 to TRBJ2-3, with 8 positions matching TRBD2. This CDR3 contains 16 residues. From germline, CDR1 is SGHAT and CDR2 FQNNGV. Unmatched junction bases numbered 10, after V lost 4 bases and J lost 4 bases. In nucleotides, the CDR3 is TGTGCCAGCAGCTCCGCCGGTCTAGCGGGTTCAGATACGCAGTATTTT. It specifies CASSSAGLAGSDTQYF.

The CDR3 loop is CASSWARRNQGDTQYF. The CDR3 region has the DNA TGCGCCAGCAGCTGGGCCCGGCGAAACCAGGGAGATACGCAGTATTTT. The chain joins TRBV5-1 to TRBJ2-3; D might be TRBD1 (5 bases). CDR3 length: 16 residues. The V and J ends lost 3 bases and 5 bases respectively, with 19 bases between them. The germline V gene has CDR1 SGHRS and CDR2 YFSETQ.

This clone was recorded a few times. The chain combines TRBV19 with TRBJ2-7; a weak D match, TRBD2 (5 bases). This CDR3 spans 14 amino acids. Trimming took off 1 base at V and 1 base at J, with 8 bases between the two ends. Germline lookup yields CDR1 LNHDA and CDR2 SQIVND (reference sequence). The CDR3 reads CASSIVGESYEQYF. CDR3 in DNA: TGTGCCAGTAGTATAGTGGGAGAATCCTACGAGCAGTACTTC.

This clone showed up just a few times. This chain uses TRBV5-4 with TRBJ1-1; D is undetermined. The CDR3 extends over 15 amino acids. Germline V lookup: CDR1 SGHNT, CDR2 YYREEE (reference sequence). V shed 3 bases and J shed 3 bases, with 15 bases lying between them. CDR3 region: CASSSGRTRDTEAFF. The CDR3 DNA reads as TGTGCCAGCAGCTCCGGTAGGACGAGGGACACTGAAGCTTTCTTT. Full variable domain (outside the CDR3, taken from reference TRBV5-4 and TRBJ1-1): ETGVTQSPTHLIKTRGQQVTLRCSSQSGHNTVSWYQQALGQGPQFIFQYYREEENGRGNFPPRFSGLQFPNYSSELNVNALELDDSALYLCASSSGRTRDTEAFFGQGTRLTVV.

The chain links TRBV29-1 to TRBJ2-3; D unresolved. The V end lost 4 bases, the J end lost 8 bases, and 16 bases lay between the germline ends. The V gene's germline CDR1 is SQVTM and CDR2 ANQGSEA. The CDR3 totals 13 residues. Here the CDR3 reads CSVGLRLPLTQYF. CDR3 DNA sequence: TGCAGCGTTGGATTGCGGCTCCCCCTTACGCAGTATTTT.

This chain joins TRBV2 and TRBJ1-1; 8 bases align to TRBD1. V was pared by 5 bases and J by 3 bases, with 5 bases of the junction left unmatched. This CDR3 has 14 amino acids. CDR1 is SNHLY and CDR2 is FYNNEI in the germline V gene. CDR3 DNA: TGTGCCAGCAGTTTTACAGGGGGGGACACTGAAGCTTTCTTT. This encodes CASSFTGGDTEAFF.

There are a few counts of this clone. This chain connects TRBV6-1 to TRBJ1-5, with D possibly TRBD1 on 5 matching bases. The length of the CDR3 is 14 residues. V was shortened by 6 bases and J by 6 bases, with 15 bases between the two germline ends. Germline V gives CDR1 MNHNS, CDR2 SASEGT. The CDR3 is CASRAAGRGQPQHF. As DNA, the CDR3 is TGTGCCAGCAGGGCCGCAGGGCGCGGTCAGCCCCAGCATTTT.

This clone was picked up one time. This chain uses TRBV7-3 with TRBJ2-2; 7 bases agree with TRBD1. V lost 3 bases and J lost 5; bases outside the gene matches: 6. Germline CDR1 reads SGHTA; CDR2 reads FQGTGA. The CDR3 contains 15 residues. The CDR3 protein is CASSFQAGGTGELFF. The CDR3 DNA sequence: TGTGCCAGCAGCTTTCAGGCAGGGGGAACCGGGGAGCTGTTTTTT.

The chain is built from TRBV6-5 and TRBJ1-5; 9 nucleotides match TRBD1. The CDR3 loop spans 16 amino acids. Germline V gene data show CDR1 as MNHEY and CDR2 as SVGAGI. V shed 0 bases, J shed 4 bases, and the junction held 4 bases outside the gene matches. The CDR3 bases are TGTGCCAGCAGTTACTCGGGACAGGGCACGAATCAGCCCCAGCATTTT. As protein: CASSYSGQGTNQPQHF.

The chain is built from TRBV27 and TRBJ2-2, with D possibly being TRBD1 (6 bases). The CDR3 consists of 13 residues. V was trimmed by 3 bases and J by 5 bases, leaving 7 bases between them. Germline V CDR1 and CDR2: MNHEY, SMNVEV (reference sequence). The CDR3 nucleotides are TGTGCCAGCAGTTTGGGGGCAACCGGGGAGCTGTTTTTT. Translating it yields CASSLGATGELFF.

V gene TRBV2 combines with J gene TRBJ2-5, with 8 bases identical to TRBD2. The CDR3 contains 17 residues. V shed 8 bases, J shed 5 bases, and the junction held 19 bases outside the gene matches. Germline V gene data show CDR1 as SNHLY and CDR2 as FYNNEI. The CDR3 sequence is CASENPRGRGGRETQYF. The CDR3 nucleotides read TGTGCCAGCGAGAACCCTCGGGGACGGGGGGGCCGGGAGACCCAGTACTTC.

CDR3 residues: CASSFLGRDEQYF. Written as DNA, the CDR3 is TGTGCCAGCAGTTTCCTCGGGCGGGACGAGCAGTACTTC. The chain combines TRBV27 with TRBJ2-7; D may be TRBD2 (5 bases). There are 13 residues in the CDR3. With 3 bases removed from V and 5 bases from J, the gap between germline ends came to 11 bases. From germline, CDR1 is MNHEY and CDR2 SMNVEV (reference sequence).

This CDR3 reads CSVQDRVQVRYEQYF. The DNA for the CDR3 is TGCAGCGTCCAGGACAGGGTACAAGTTCGGTACGAGCAGTACTTC. The chain carries TRBV29-1 and TRBJ2-7; TRBD1 matches at 8 bases. J was trimmed by 4 bases and V by 6 bases; bases with no gene match: 14. The CDR3 contains 15 residues. Germline CDR1 reads SQVTM; CDR2 reads ANQGSEA.

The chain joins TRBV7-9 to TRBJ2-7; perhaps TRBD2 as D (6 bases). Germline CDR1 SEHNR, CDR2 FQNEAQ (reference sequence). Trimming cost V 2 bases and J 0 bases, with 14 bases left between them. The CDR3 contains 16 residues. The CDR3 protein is CASSLTGTSNSYEQYF. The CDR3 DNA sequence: TGTGCCAGCAGCTTAACCGGGACTTCTAACTCCTACGAGCAGTACTTC.

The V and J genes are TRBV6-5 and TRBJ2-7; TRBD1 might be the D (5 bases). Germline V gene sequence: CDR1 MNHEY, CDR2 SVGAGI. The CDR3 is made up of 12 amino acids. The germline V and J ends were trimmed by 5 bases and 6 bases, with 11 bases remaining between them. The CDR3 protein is CASSTETGEQYF. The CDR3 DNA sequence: TGTGCCAGCAGTACGGAAACAGGCGAGCAGTACTTC.

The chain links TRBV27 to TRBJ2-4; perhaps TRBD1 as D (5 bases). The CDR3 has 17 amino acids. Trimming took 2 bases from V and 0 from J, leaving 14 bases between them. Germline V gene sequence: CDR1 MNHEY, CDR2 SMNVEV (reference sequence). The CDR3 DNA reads TGTGCCAGCAGTTTACTTGGTGGGGCACTAGCCAAAAACATTCAGTACTTC. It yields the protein CASSLLGGALAKNIQYF.

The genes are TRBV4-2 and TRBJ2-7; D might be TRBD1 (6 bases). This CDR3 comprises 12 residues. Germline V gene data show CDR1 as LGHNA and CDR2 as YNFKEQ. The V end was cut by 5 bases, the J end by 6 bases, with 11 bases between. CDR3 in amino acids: CASSSNRVEQYF. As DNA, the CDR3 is TGTGCCAGCAGCTCTAACAGGGTCGAGCAGTACTTC.

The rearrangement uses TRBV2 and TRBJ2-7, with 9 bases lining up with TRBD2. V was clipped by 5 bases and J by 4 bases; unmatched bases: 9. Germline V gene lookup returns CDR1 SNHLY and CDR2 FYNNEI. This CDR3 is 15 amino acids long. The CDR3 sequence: CASSQVGLAIYEQYF. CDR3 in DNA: TGTGCCAGCAGTCAGGTCGGACTAGCGATATACGAGCAGTACTTC.

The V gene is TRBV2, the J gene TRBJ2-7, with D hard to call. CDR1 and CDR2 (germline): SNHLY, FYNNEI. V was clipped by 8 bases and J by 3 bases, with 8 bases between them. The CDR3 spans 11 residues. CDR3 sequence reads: CASQENYEQYF. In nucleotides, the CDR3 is TGTGCCAGCCAGGAAAACTACGAGCAGTACTTC.